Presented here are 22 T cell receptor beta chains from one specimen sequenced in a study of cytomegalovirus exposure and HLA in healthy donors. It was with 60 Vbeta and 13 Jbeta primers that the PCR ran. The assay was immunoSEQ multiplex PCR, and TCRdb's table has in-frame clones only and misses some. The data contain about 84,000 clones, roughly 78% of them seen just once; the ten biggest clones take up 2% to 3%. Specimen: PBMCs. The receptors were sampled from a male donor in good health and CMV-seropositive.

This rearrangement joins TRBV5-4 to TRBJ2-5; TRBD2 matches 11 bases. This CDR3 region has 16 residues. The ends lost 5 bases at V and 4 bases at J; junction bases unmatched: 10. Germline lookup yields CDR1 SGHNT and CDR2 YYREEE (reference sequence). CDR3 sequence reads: CASSFTSGGGRETQYF. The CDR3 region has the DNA TGTGCCAGCAGTTTCACTAGCGGGGGAGGGAGAGAGACCCAGTACTTC.

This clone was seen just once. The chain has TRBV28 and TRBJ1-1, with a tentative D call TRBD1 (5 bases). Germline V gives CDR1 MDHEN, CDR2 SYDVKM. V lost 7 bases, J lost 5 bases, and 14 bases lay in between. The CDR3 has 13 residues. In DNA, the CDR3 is TGTGCCAGCACAAATGGGGGGTGGACTGAAGCTTTCTTT. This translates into CASTNGGWTEAFF.

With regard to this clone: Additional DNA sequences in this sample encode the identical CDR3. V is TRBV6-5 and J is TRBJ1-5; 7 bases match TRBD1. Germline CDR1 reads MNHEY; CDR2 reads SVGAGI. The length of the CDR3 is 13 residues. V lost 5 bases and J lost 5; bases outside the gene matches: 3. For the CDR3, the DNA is TGTGCCAGCAGTCAGGACAGGTATCAGCCCCAGCATTTT. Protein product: CASSQDRYQPQHF.

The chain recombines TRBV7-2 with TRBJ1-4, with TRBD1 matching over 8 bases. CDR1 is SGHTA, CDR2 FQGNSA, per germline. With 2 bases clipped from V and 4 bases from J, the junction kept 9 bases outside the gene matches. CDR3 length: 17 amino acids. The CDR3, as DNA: TGTGCCAGCAGCTTACCGCAGGGGGCGCTTGGTAATGAAAAACTGTTTTTT. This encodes CASSLPQGALGNEKLFF.

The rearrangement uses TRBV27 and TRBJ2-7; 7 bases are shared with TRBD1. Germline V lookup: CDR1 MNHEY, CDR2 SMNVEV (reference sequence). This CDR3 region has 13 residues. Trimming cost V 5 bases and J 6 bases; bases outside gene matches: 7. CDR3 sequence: CASSGQAPGEQYF. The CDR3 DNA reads TGTGCCAGCAGTGGACAGGCCCCGGGCGAGCAGTACTTC.

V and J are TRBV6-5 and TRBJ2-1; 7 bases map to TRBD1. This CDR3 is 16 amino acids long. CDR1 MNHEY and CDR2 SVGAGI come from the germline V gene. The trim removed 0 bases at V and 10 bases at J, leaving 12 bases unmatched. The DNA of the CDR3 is TGTGCCAGCAGTTACTCAGGGACAGTCGCGTCCAAGGAGCAGTTCTTC. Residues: CASSYSGTVASKEQFF.

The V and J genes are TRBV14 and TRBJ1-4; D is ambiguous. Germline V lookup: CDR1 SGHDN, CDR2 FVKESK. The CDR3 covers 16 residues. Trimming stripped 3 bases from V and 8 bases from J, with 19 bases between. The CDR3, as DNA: TGTGCCAGCAGCCAGGCAGCGGCGGTAGGTCGCGAAAAACTGTTTTTT. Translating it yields CASSQAAAVGREKLFF.

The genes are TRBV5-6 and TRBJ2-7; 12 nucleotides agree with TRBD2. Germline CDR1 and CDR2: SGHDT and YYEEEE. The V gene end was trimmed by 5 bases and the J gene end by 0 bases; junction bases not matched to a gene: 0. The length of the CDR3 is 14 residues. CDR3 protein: CASRTSGSSYEQYF. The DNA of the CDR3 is TGTGCCAGCAGGACTAGCGGGAGCTCCTACGAGCAGTACTTC.

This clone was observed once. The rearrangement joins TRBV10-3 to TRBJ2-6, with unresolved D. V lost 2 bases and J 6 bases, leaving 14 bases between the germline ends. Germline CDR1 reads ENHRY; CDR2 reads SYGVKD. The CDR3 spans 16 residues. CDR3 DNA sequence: TGTGCCATCAGTGAGCCGAGGCCCTCGGAGGCCAACGTCCTGACTTTC. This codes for CAISEPRPSEANVLTF.

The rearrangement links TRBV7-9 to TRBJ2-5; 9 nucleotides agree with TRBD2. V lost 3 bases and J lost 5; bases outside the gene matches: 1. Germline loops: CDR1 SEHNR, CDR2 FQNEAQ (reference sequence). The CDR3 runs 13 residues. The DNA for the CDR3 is TGTGCCAGCAGCTTTGCGGGAGGGGAGACCCAGTACTTC. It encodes CASSFAGGETQYF.

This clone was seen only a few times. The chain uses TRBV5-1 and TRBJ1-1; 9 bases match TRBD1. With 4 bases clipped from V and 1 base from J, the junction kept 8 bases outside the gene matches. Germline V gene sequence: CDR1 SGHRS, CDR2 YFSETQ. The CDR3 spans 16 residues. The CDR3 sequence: CASSPEGQGSNTEAFF. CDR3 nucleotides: TGCGCCAGCAGCCCCGAAGGACAGGGGTCGAACACTGAAGCTTTCTTT.

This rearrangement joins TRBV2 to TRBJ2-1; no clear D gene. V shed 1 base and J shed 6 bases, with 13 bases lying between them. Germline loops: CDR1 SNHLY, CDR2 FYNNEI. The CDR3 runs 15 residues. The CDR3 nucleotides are TGTGCCAGCAGTGAAGAGGCAGGTATGATCAATGAGCAGTTCTTC. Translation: CASSEEAGMINEQFF.

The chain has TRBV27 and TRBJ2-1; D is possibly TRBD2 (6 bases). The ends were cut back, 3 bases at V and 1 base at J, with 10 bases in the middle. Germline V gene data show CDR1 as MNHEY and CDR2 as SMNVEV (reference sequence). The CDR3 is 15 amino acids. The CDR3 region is CASSFVGGSYNEQFF. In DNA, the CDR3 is TGTGCCAGCAGTTTCGTTGGAGGGTCCTACAATGAGCAGTTCTTC.

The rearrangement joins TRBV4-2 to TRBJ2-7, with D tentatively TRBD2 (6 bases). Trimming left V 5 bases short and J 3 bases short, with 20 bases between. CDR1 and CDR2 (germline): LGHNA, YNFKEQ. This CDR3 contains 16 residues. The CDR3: CASSKHQGLPLYEQYF. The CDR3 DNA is TGTGCCAGCAGCAAGCATCAGGGACTGCCTCTCTACGAGCAGTACTTC.

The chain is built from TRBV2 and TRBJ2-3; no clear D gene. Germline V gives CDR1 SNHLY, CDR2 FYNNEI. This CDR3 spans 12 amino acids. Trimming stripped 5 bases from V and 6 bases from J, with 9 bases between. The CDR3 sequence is CASSPGLDTQYF. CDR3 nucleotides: TGTGCCAGCAGTCCTGGCCTGGATACGCAGTATTTT. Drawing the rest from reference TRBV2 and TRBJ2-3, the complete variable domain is EPEVTQTPSHQVTQMGQEVILRCVPISNHLYFYWYRQILGQKVEFLVSFYNNEISEKSEIFDDQFSVERPDGSNFTLKIRSTKLEDSAMYFCASSPGLDTQYFGPGTRLTVL.

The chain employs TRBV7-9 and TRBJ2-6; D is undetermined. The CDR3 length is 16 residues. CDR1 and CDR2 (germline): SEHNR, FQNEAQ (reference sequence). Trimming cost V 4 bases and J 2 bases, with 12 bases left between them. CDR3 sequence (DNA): TGTGCCAGCAGCTCGATACGCGCTACTGGGGCCAACGTCCTGACTTTC. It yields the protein CASSSIRATGANVLTF.

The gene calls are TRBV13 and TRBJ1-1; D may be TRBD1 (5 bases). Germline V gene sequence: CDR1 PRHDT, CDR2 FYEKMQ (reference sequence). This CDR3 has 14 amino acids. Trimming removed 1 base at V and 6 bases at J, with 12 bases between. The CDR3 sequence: CASSLEGGGAEAFF. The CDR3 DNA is TGTGCCAGCAGCTTAGAGGGTGGGGGGGCTGAAGCTTTCTTT.

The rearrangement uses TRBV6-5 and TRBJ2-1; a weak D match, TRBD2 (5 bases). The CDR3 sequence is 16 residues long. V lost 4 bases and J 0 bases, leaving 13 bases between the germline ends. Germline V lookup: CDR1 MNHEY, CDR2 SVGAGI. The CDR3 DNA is TGTGCCAGCAGTTCCACCCGGAGGAGCTCCTACAATGAGCAGTTCTTC. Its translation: CASSSTRRSSYNEQFF.

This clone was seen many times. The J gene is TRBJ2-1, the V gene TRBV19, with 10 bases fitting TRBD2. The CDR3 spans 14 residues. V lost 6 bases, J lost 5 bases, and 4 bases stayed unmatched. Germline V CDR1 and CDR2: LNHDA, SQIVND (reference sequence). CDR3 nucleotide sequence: TGTGCCAGTAGGCTAGCGGGAGTCCACAATGAGCAGTTCTTC. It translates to CASRLAGVHNEQFF.

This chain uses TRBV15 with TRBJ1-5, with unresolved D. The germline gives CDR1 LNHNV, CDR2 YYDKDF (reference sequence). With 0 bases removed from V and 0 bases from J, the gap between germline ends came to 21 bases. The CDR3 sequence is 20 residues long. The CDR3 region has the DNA TGTGCCACCAGCAGAGATCAGAATCGATTAACGAGGTATAGCAATCAGCCCCAGCATTTT. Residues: CATSRDQNRLTRYSNQPQHF.

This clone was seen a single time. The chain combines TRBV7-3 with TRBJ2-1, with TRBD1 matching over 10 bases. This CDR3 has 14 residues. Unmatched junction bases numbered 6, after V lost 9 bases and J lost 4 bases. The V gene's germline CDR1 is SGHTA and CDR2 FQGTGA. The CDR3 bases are TGTGCCAGAACCGGGACAGGGGCTTACAATGAGCAGTTCTTC. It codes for CARTGTGAYNEQFF.

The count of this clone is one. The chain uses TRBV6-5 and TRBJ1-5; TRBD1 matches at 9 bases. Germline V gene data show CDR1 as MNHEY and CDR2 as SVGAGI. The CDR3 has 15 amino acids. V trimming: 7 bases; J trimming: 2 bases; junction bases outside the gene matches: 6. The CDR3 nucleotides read TGTGCCAGCACCCCGACAGGGGGTCGCAATCAGCCCCAGCATTTT. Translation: CASTPTGGRNQPQHF.